The entry below gives a single T cell receptor (beta chain) sequence along with its context. Its target antigen remains unknown. Base qualities are not at hand, and no much larger clone is one base apart. This sample is part of a study of technical replicates of blood from four donors (dated by TCRdb to the late 2010s). The library was made by the immunoSEQ multiplex PCR assay. TCRdb's version of the immuneACCESS table is confined to in-frame rearrangements and falls short of the full clone set. An unresolved V gene accounts for under half of the shortfall where checked; the remainder is of unknown origin. This sample gives about 48,000 clones in total; approximately 90% of them show up just once. About 3.8% of the sample goes to the ten largest clones. The TCR sequence derives from a human donor in good health. Some clones in this sample may be carry-over from other donors' samples. Material: PBMCs.

The DNA reads TGCAGCGTTCGACAGGGGGGGCATGAGCAGTTCTTC. This translates into CSVRQGGHEQFF. The chain is assembled from TRBV29-1 and TRBJ2-1, with 9 junctional bases fitting TRBD1. CDR1 and CDR2, looked up from the germline V gene, are SQVTM and ANQGSEA. Trimming leaves V shorter by 5 bases and J shorter by 8 bases, with the junction holding 4 bases beyond the gene matches. Counted from cysteine to phenylalanine, this CDR3 has 12 amino acids. Just CDR3 DNA is preserved here, 36 bases in frame from base 1.